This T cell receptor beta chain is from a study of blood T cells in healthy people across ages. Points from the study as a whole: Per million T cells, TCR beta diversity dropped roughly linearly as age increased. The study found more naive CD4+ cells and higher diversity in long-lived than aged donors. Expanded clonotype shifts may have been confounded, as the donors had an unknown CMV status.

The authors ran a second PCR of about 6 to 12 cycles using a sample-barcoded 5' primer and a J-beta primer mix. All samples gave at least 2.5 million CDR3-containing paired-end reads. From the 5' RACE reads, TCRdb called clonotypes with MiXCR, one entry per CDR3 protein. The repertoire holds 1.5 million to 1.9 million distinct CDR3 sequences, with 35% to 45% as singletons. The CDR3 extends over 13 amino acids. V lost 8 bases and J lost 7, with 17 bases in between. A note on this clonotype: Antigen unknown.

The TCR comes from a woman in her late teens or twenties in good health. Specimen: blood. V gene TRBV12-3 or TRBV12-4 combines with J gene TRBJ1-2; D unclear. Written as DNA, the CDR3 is TGTGCCAGCGCCTGGAGTATAGGCGGTGGCTACACCTTC. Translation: CASAWSIGGGYTF.